Listed below are T cell receptor beta chains from one sample, sequenced in a study of blood T cell repertoires in COVID-19. Measured with immunoSEQ multiplex PCR; TCRdb has only the in-frame clones, and not every one. The sample consists of 270,000 or so clones, 65% to 90% of them appearing once. Material: peripheral blood. Receptors were obtained from a human donor in a cohort sampled during active COVID-19. The CDR3 runs from the conserved cysteine through the conserved F or W. D genes are given only for firm matches. Size values are once, few and many counts, or a class for expanded clones, and some rows have none.

TRBV19,NA,NA,TRBJ2-7,TGTGCCAGTAGTATAGCGACAGGAGGTGGTTACGAGCAGTACTTC,CASSIATGGGYEQYF
TRBV3-1/TRBV3-2,NA,NA,TRBJ1-6,TGTGCCAGCAGCCGATCAGGGGACCAGTCACCCCTCCACTTT,CASSRSGDQSPLHF
TRBV21-1,NA,NA,TRBJ1-5,TGTGCCAGCAGCGAGGGACAGGCTGGCCAGCCCCAGCATTTT,CASSEGQAGQPQHF
TRBV14,TRBD1,once,TRBJ2-3,TGTGCCAGCAGCCTTGGACAGGGAGCAGATACGCAGTATTTT,CASSLGQGADTQYF
TRBV28,TRBD2,NA,TRBJ2-1,TGTGCCAGCAGCCCGGGGGGACTAGCGGGAAATGAGCAGTTCTTC,CASSPGGLAGNEQFF
TRBV5-1,NA,once,TRBJ2-1,TGCGCCAGCAGCCTAACGTCCGCGGGAAGGTTGGATGAGCAGTTCTTC,CASSLTSAGRLDEQFF
TRBV7-2,TRBD2,NA,TRBJ2-5,TGTGCCAGCAGCCCCAAGGCCAGAGCGGGGGAAGAGACCCAGTACTTC,CASSPKARAGEETQYF
TRBV5-4,TRBD1,NA,TRBJ1-1,TGTGCCAGCAGCTCCAATCAGGGGGTGTCGCGGAACACTGAAGCTTTCTTT,CASSSNQGVSRNTEAFF
TRBV6-2/TRBV6-3,TRBD2,NA,TRBJ2-1,TGTGCCAGCAGTCAAGGGACTAGCCGCAGGAGGCAGTTCTTC,CASSQGTSRRRQFF
TRBV19,TRBD1,NA,TRBJ1-3,TGTGCCGCCTCAATGACAGGGCGATTCGGAAACACCATATATTTT,CAASMTGRFGNTIYF
TRBV7-2,NA,NA,TRBJ2-1,TGTGCCAGCAGCCCCTCTCTAGCAGAGATCGAATATGAGCAGTTCTTC,CASSPSLAEIEYEQFF
TRBV2,TRBD2,NA,TRBJ2-2,TGTGCCAGCAGTGGGACTAGCGGAAACACCGGGGAGCTGTTTTTT,CASSGTSGNTGELFF
TRBV4-3,TRBD2,few,TRBJ2-7,TGCGCCAGCAGCCAAGGTGGCGGGAGGGCCTACGAGCAGTACTTC,CASSQGGGRAYEQYF
TRBV10-3,TRBD1,NA,TRBJ2-1,TGTGCCATCAGTGGGGCAGGGGGCGCCAATGAGCAGTTCTTC,CAISGAGGANEQFF
TRBV5-4,TRBD1,NA,TRBJ1-1,TGTGCCAGCAGCCGCACCGGACAGGGGGCTACTGAAGCTTTCTTT,CASSRTGQGATEAFF
TRBV10-1,TRBD1,few,TRBJ2-7,TGCGCCAAGTTCGGGACAGCCCCTCCGGAGCAGTACTTC,CAKFGTAPPEQYF
TRBV19,TRBD2,NA,TRBJ2-3,TGTGCCAGTAGTATAGATCTAGCGGGGTACACAGATACGCAGTATTTT,CASSIDLAGYTDTQYF
TRBV2,TRBD2,NA,TRBJ2-3,TGTGCCAGCAGTCCAAGGACTAGCCGGGGCACAGATACGCAGTATTTT,CASSPRTSRGTDTQYF
TRBV6-5,NA,NA,TRBJ1-4,TGTGCCAGCGGTCCGACAGTTTCAGGAGAAAAACTGTTTTTT,CASGPTVSGEKLFF
TRBV2,NA,NA,TRBJ2-7,TGTGCCAGCGGTATACTCACGGAGCAGTACTTC,CASGILTEQYF
TRBV7-2,TRBD2,NA,TRBJ2-7,TGTGCCAGCAGTCATGACCGGGACTACATATACGAGCAGTACTTC,CASSHDRDYIYEQYF
TRBV27,NA,NA,TRBJ2-7,TGTGCCAGCAGTTTGATAGGCAGGGGCTACGAGCAGTACTTC,CASSLIGRGYEQYF
TRBV5-1,NA,NA,TRBJ2-7,TGCGCCAGCAGCTTAGATACTCTGCGGCAGTACTTC,CASSLDTLRQYF
TRBV28,NA,NA,TRBJ2-1,TGTGCCAGCTTTGGTGGGAGCCACAATGAGCAGTTCTTC,CASFGGSHNEQFF
TRBV13,NA,NA,TRBJ1-2,TGTGCCAGCAGCACAGACCGCTATGGCTACACCTTC,CASSTDRYGYTF
TRBV7-2,TRBD1,NA,TRBJ2-3,TGTGCCAGCAGCTTAGTGCACAGGGGGCCAGATACGCAGTATTTT,CASSLVHRGPDTQYF
TRBV3-1/TRBV3-2,NA,NA,TRBJ1-6,TGTGCGAGCGGTGAGGCAGTTTATAATTCACCCCTCCACTTT,CASGEAVYNSPLHF
TRBV5-8,TRBD1,once,TRBJ1-2,TGTGCCAGCAGCTTGGGAATCTCAGGGGGAGCCTATGACTATGGCTACACCTTC,CASSLGISGGAYDYGYTF
TRBV3-1/TRBV3-2,NA,NA,TRBJ1-1,TGTGCCAGCAGCCAAGCCGGCGGGCGGAGTACTGAAGCTTTCTTT,CASSQAGGRSTEAFF
TRBV7-9,NA,NA,TRBJ1-4,TGTGCCAGCAGCGAGACCGGGACTTCGGATGAAAAACTGTTTTTT,CASSETGTSDEKLFF
TRBV5-4,NA,NA,TRBJ2-3,TGTGCCAGCAGCTTGGATTCTACAGGGCTCACAGATACGCAGTATTTT,CASSLDSTGLTDTQYF
TRBV6-5,NA,NA,TRBJ1-5,TGTGCCAGCAGTTACGCCATAGGCAATCAGCCCCAGCATTTT,CASSYAIGNQPQHF
TRBV15,NA,NA,TRBJ2-7,TGTGCCACCAGCAGACAAAGAGGACAAGACTACGAGCAGTACTTC,CATSRQRGQDYEQYF
TRBV6-6,TRBD2,NA,TRBJ2-7,TGTGCCAGCAGCACCGGGACTAGTAGCTACGAGCAGTACTTC,CASSTGTSSYEQYF
TRBV2,NA,NA,TRBJ1-2,TGTGCCAGCACCGCGGCGCCAGGGAATGGCTACACCTTC,CASTAAPGNGYTF
TRBV7-9,NA,NA,TRBJ1-2,TGTGCCAGCAGCAAATACGGGGGGGCCGGCTATGGCTACACCTTC,CASSKYGGAGYGYTF
TRBV19,TRBD2,NA,TRBJ2-2,TGTGCCAGTAGTGCGACTAGCGGGAGTCACGGGGAGCTGTTTTTT,CASSATSGSHGELFF
TRBV23-1,NA,once,TRBJ2-7,TGCGCCAGCAGACTCCACCGGGCCGAGGGGCAGTACTTC,CASRLHRAEGQYF
TRBV2,TRBD1,NA,TRBJ2-1,TGTGCCAGCAAACCTACAGGGGGCAATGAGCAGTTCTTC,CASKPTGGNEQFF
TRBV7-2,NA,NA,TRBJ2-7,TGTGCCAGCAGCTTACGAGGGTACGAGCAGTACTTC,CASSLRGYEQYF
TRBV28,NA,NA,TRBJ2-6,TGTGCCAGCAGGTCTCGTATGAGCTCTGGGGCCAACGTCCTGACTTTC,CASRSRMSSGANVLTF
TRBV18,TRBD1,NA,TRBJ2-7,TGTGCCAGCTCTCCCGACAGGGTGGTGTTCTACGAGCAGTACTTC,CASSPDRVVFYEQYF
TRBV19,NA,NA,TRBJ1-5,TGTGCCAGTAGAACTGCACTAAATAGCAATCAGCCCCAGCATTTT,CASRTALNSNQPQHF
TRBV18,NA,NA,TRBJ2-5,TGTGCCAGCTCCGAGGGTCTGATTGAGACCCAGTACTTC,CASSEGLIETQYF
TRBV10-1,TRBD2,NA,TRBJ2-3,TGCGCCAGCAGTGAGAGCGGGGGGGCCACAGATACGCAGTATTTT,CASSESGGATDTQYF
TRBV5-1,TRBD1,NA,TRBJ1-4,TGCGCCAGCAGCTACGGACAGGGGGGTGAAAAACTGTTTTTT,CASSYGQGGEKLFF
TRBV7-8,NA,NA,TRBJ1-2,TGTGCCAGCAGCTTCGCCGTAGGGGGTAGGGCGGGCTACACCTTC,CASSFAVGGRAGYTF
TRBV6-5,NA,NA,TRBJ1-1,TGTGCCAGCACCCGGACAGTGAACACTGAAGCTTTCTTT,CASTRTVNTEAFF
TRBV19,TRBD2,NA,TRBJ2-3,TGTGCCAGTAGGAGCGGGAGTTACACAGATACGCAGTATTTT,CASRSGSYTDTQYF
TRBV10-3,TRBD2,NA,TRBJ2-3,TGTGCCATCAGACTAGCGGGTCCTAGCACAGATACGCAGTATTTT,CAIRLAGPSTDTQYF
TRBV25-1,NA,NA,TRBJ2-2,TGTGCCACCCAGAGGCTCTGGGGGGAGCTGTTTTTT,CATQRLWGELFF
TRBV3-1/TRBV3-2,NA,NA,TRBJ2-3,TGTGCCAGCAGCCAGAGTAGCGGAGGAGGCACAGATACGCAGTATTTT,CASSQSSGGGTDTQYF
TRBV6-5,NA,NA,TRBJ1-5,TGTGCCAGCACCTTATATAGCAATCAGCCCCAGCATTTT,CASTLYSNQPQHF